This record covers a single T cell receptor beta chain. Its antigen is currently unknown. The source of the sample is a study of identical twins. Study findings and constraints: Its conclusions, products of cross-sectional statistical analysis, did not come from following the same donors.

A single record per CDR3 protein comes from TCRdb applying MiXCR to the 5' RACE reads. Here the sample spans over 550,000 distinct CDR3 sequences, about 7.1% being singletons. The CDR3 length is 18 residues. The germline V gene encodes CDR1 SGHAT and CDR2 FQNNGV. Trimming took 5 bases from V and 6 from J; bases not matched to a gene: 13. This sample was shared with a second study, whose subject was yellow fever vaccine responses in identical twins.

Sequenced input: PBMCs. This receptor was obtained from a woman aged 18-29 years in good health. This chain links TRBV11-2 with TRBJ2-1, with 13 bases identical to TRBD2. CDR3 residues: CASSPGPGLAGPRNEQFF. As DNA, the CDR3 is TGTGCCAGCAGCCCAGGACCGGGACTAGCGGGGCCCCGCAATGAGCAGTTCTTC.